This is a list of T cell receptor beta chains from one sample in a study of regulatory T cells in long-lasting Graves disease. TCRdb redid the calling of the multiplex PCR reads with MiXCR, one entry per CDR3 protein. The profile shows 600,000 to 850,000 distinct CDR3 sequences, about 30% of them singletons. The source was peripheral blood mononuclear cells (PBMCs), collected when the disease was refractory, from a patient treated with antithyroid drugs. These receptor sequences come from a female donor with Graves disease. The CDR3 runs from the conserved cysteine through the conserved F or W. The D gene is left open where the match is weak. Not every row has a clone size; where given, it reads once, few, many or a size class.

>TRBD2|TRBV2|NA|TRBJ2-1
TGTGCCAGCCGCGGAGGGACTAGCCTCTCAGGCAATGAGCAGTTCTTC
CASRGGTSLSGNEQFF
>NA|TRBV18|few|TRBJ1-6
TGTGCCAGCTCAGGAGACATTAATTCACCCCTCCACTTT
CASSGDINSPLHF
>NA|TRBV3-1|NA|TRBJ1-6
TGTGCCAGCAGCCACGGGACACAAAAAAATTCACCCCTCCACTTT
CASSHGTQKNSPLHF
>NA|TRBV7-6|few|TRBJ2-5
TGTGCCAGCAGCCGGGCGTTAGAGACCCAGTACTTC
CASSRALETQYF
>NA|TRBV5-1|NA|TRBJ2-5
TGCGCCAGCAGCTCTAGCGTTGGGACCCAGTACTTC
CASSSSVGTQYF
>NA|TRBV29-1|many|TRBJ1-1
TGCAGCGTTGAACCTGAGAACACTGAAGCTTTCTTT
CSVEPENTEAFF
>TRBD2|TRBV4-1|NA|TRBJ2-2
TGCGCCAGCAGCCAAGGGGCTAGCGGGGGTGGCACCGGGGAGCTGTTTTTT
CASSQGASGGGTGELFF
>NA|TRBV15|NA|TRBJ1-5
TGTGCCACCAGCAGAGATCCCCGACCTAGAGGCAATCAGCCCCAGCATTTT
CATSRDPRPRGNQPQHF
>NA|TRBV10-3|NA|TRBJ1-5
TGTGCCATCAGTAAGGCAGACAATCAGCCCCAGCATTTT
CAISKADNQPQHF
>NA|TRBV13|NA|TRBJ1-1
TGTGCCAGCACCCCTGAGGGTGCAAGCACTGAAGCTTTCTTT
CASTPEGASTEAFF
>NA|TRBV28|many|TRBJ1-5
TGTGCCAGCAGTTTACAGGGGAAGGGTCAGCCCCAGCATTTT
CASSLQGKGQPQHF
>TRBD2|TRBV12-3/TRBV12-4|NA|TRBJ2-2
TGTGCCAGCAGCGCTAGCGGATCGAACACCGGGGAGCTGTTTTTT
CASSASGSNTGELFF
>TRBD1|TRBV19|NA|TRBJ1-2
TGTGCCAGTATCGCCCTGACAGGGAACTATGACTACACCTTC
CASIALTGNYDYTF
>NA|TRBV11-2|NA|TRBJ1-1
TGTGCCAGCAGCTTACAGATCGGCACTGGAGCTTTCTTT
CASSLQIGTGAFF
>NA|TRBV7-9|NA|TRBJ1-1
TGTGCCAGCAGCTTAGGGGAGGGGGTTCGAGCTTTCTTT
CASSLGEGVRAFF
>NA|TRBV11-2|NA|TRBJ1-6
TGTGCCAGCAGCTTAGTTTCCCCTGGCTGGGCCGATAATTCACCCCTCCACTTT
CASSLVSPGWADNSPLHF
>NA|TRBV5-5|few|TRBJ2-7
TGTGCCAGCAGCTTGGCGGGGTACTCCTACGAGCAGTACTTC
CASSLAGYSYEQYF
>TRBD1|TRBV29-1|many|TRBJ1-2
TGCAGCGTTTACCAGGGGGCGGATGGCTACACCTTC
CSVYQGADGYTF
>NA|TRBV29-1|few|TRBJ1-1
TGCAGCCCCGGGGGAGGGGTGAACACTGAAGCTTTCTTT
CSPGGGVNTEAFF
>NA|TRBV11-2|once|TRBJ2-2
TGTGCCAGGAGGATCCGGACGGGGTTCGGCACCGGGGAGCTGTTTTTT
CARRIRTGFGTGELFF
>NA|TRBV9|NA|TRBJ1-1
TGTGCCAGCAGCTCCTCGGGACGGTCTGAAGCTTTCTTT
CASSSSGRSEAFF
>NA|TRBV12-3/TRBV12-4|few|TRBJ2-2
TGTGCCAGCAGCCCAGGGCGCGGGAAAGACACCGGGGAGCTGTTTTTT
CASSPGRGKDTGELFF
>NA|TRBV11-2|many|TRBJ2-7
TGTGCCAGCAGCTTAGAGGGAGGTAACTCCTACGAGCAGTACTTC
CASSLEGGNSYEQYF
>NA|TRBV12-3/TRBV12-4|few|TRBJ1-1
TGTGCCAGCACCCTCAACAGGCGGACTGAAGCTTTCTTT
CASTLNRRTEAFF
>NA|TRBV11-3|many|TRBJ1-1
TGTGCCAGCAGCTTTATGGAGAACACTGAAGCTTTCTTT
CASSFMENTEAFF
>NA|TRBV6-1|few|TRBJ2-4
TGTGCCAGCAGTGACCCGGATTGGGGGGCCAAAAACATTCAGTACTTC
CASSDPDWGAKNIQYF
>NA|TRBV27|many|TRBJ1-6
TGTGCCAGCAGTTTAGATACGGTGAATTCACCCCTCCACTTT
CASSLDTVNSPLHF
>TRBD1|TRBV10-3|NA|TRBJ1-2
TGTGCCATCAGTGACCTTGGGACAGCGACATATGGCTACACCTTC
CAISDLGTATYGYTF
>NA|TRBV6-5|NA|TRBJ1-1
TGTGCCAGCAGTTACGGTAGTTTCGGGGGGCGCGGCACTGAAGCTTTCTTT
CASSYGSFGGRGTEAFF
>NA|TRBV7-2|few|TRBJ1-2
TGTGCCACCCTCTCAAATCAGAACTATGGCTACACCTTC
CATLSNQNYGYTF
>NA|TRBV6-1|many|TRBJ1-5
TGTGCCAGCAGGCGGGCCAATCAGCCCCAGCATTTT
CASRRANQPQHF
>TRBD1|TRBV7-9|NA|TRBJ1-5
TGTGCCAGCAGCTTGACAGGGGATTATGGTCAGCCCCAGCATTTT
CASSLTGDYGQPQHF
>TRBD2|TRBV12-3/TRBV12-4|many|TRBJ2-1
TGTGCCAGCAGTTTGCGAGCGGGACCGGCCGACTCCTACAATGAGCAGTTCTTC
CASSLRAGPADSYNEQFF
>NA|TRBV29-1|NA|TRBJ2-5
TGCAGCGTTGAAGACAGGGGTTGGCAAGAGACCCAGTACTTC
CSVEDRGWQETQYF
>NA|TRBV29-1|NA|TRBJ1-1
TGCAGCGTTGAAGTTAGAGGCAGGAGCACTGAAGCTTTCTTT
CSVEVRGRSTEAFF
>NA|TRBV30|NA|TRBJ1-2
TGTGCCTGGAGTTCCCGGACAAGGGATGGCTACACCTTC
CAWSSRTRDGYTF
>NA|TRBV13|NA|TRBJ1-1
TGTGCCAGCAGCTTAGGACTCAAGTTGAACACTGAAGCTTTCTTT
CASSLGLKLNTEAFF
>NA|TRBV5-6|NA|TRBJ1-2
TGTGCCAGCAGGCGACTCTGGGACTATGGCTACACCTTC
CASRRLWDYGYTF
>NA|TRBV28|many|TRBJ2-7
TGTGCCAGCAGTTTCCCTATAGGGACCACCTACGAGCAGTACTTC
CASSFPIGTTYEQYF
>NA|TRBV29-1|few|TRBJ1-2
TGCAGCGTTGCAACAGGCACAAAAAACTATGGCTACACCTTC
CSVATGTKNYGYTF
>TRBD1|TRBV19|NA|TRBJ2-5
TGTGCCAGTAGTACCTACAGGGGTGAAGAGACCCAGTACTTC
CASSTYRGEETQYF
>TRBD2|TRBV20-1|NA|TRBJ2-1
TGCAGTGCTAGCCGACTAGCGGAGGGGGTTGAGCAGTTCTTC
CSASRLAEGVEQFF
>NA|TRBV19|NA|TRBJ2-7
TGTGCCAGTAAGGCCCCGGAAGACTACGAGCAGTACTTC
CASKAPEDYEQYF
>TRBD2|TRBV20-1|few|TRBJ2-7
TGCAGTGCTAGAGATAACCAGCGGGGCCCCTACGAGCAGTACTTC
CSARDNQRGPYEQYF
>TRBD2|TRBV9|few|TRBJ2-7
TGTGCCAGCAGCGTAGGGACTAGCGGGAGGGCCAAAGTTTACGAGCAGTACTTC
CASSVGTSGRAKVYEQYF
>NA|TRBV6-1|many|TRBJ1-1
TGTGCCAGCAGTCTACGGGACGTGAACACTGAAGCTTTCTTT
CASSLRDVNTEAFF
>NA|TRBV5-1|few|TRBJ1-4
TGCGCCAGCAGCCCCGTGGACGGAGGCGATGAAAAACTGTTTTTT
CASSPVDGGDEKLFF
>NA|TRBV10-3|few|TRBJ2-4
TGTGCCATCAGTGCGCTGGGACAAGAAAACATTCAGTACTTC
CAISALGQENIQYF
>TRBD1|TRBV28|NA|TRBJ1-5
TGTGCCAGCAGTTTACCGGGACAGGGTATCCATCAGCCCCAGCATTTT
CASSLPGQGIHQPQHF
>NA|TRBV27|NA|TRBJ2-7
TGTGCCAGCAAGTTCCCAGGGGATTACGAGCAGTACTTC
CASKFPGDYEQYF
>NA|TRBV20-1|few|TRBJ1-4
TGCAGTGCCCCTAGTTTATCTAATGAAAAACTGTTTTTT
CSAPSLSNEKLFF
>NA|TRBV18|NA|TRBJ1-1
TGTGCCAGCTCACCGTTTGCCGGAAGAAACACTGAAGCTTTCTTT
CASSPFAGRNTEAFF
>NA|TRBV7-9|NA|TRBJ2-2
TGTGCCAGCAGCCCACAAGACAGGAGCCGAGCCCACCTCCCTAACACCGGGGAGCTGTTTTTT
CASSPQDRSRAHLPNTGELFF
>NA|TRBV2|NA|TRBJ1-1
TGTGCCAGCACCCGGGGGGTCAGGACTGAAGCTTTCTTT
CASTRGVRTEAFF